The subject of this entry is one T cell receptor beta chain. As yet, its antigen is unknown. The sample is drawn from a study of cytomegalovirus exposure and HLA in healthy donors. Study outcomes and limitations: A missense variant in DCLRE1C was later tied to TCR beta V- and J-gene trimming. In an earlier analysis, in 620 or so donors, most V segments appeared productive either ~90% or ~30% of the time. Indistinguishable V segments such as TRBV6-2 and TRBV6-3 were excluded.

A multiplex PCR was run with 60 Vbeta primers and 13 Jbeta primers. Assay used: immunoSEQ multiplex PCR; TCRdb lists only in-frame clones, some missing. The sample yields about 190,000 clones, roughly four fifths seen once. V was trimmed by 3 bases and J by 2 bases, leaving 10 bases between them. The CDR3 extends over 14 amino acids. Germline values: CDR1 LNHDA, CDR2 SQIVND (reference sequence). The V and J genes are TRBV19 and TRBJ2-5; TRBD2 is a possible D gene (6 bases). The receptor comes from a woman under 40 in good health and CMV-seropositive. Sequences were obtained from PBMCs. The CDR3 here is CASSISSAQETQYF. CDR3 nucleotide sequence: TGTGCCAGTAGTATTTCTAGCGCGCAAGAGACCCAGTACTTC.